Listed here are 16 T cell receptor beta chains from one sample, sequenced in a study of blood T cell repertoires in COVID-19. Using immunoSEQ multiplex PCR, the repertoire was profiled, and TCRdb retains in-frame clones only, with some absent. Of about 220,000 clones listed, approximately 84% were seen once; the top ten hold approximately 2.9%. The source material was peripheral blood. These receptors all stem from a woman aged 25 to 39 who had recovered from COVID-19.

This sequence joins TRBV9 and TRBJ2-7, with 9 bases identical to TRBD2. J gave up 0 bases and V 4 bases, and 2 bases lay outside the gene matches. The CDR3 contains 14 residues. CDR1 and CDR2 from the germline V gene are SGDLS and YYNGEE. The CDR3 loop is CASSFSGSSYEQYF. The CDR3 bases are TGTGCCAGCAGCTTTAGCGGGAGCTCCTACGAGCAGTACTTC.

CDR3 nucleotide sequence: TGTGCCAGCAGTGACCCCGGACAGGGGGCGAACACTGAAGCTTTCTTT. Protein product: CASSDPGQGANTEAFF. This chain joins TRBV6-4 and TRBJ1-1; 11 bases align to TRBD1. This CDR3 region has 16 residues. V lost 2 bases, J lost 1 base, and 3 bases stayed unmatched. The germline V gene has CDR1 MRHNA and CDR2 SNTAGT.

CDR3 sequence: CASSPREGGTGELFF. DNA for the CDR3: TGTGCCAGCAGTCCTCGGGAGGGCGGGACCGGGGAGCTGTTTTTT. The rearrangement uses TRBV6-5 and TRBJ2-2; 8 bases agree with TRBD2. Germline CDR1 and CDR2: MNHEY and SVGAGI. Trimming removed 5 bases from V and 5 bases from J; junction bases left unmatched: 7. The CDR3 is 15 residues long.

This clone was detected only a few times. This rearrangement joins TRBV19 to TRBJ1-1; 9 positions agree with TRBD1. The CDR3 extends over 13 amino acids. Unmatched junction bases numbered 0, after V lost 3 bases and J lost 4 bases. Germline V gene data show CDR1 as LNHDA and CDR2 as SQIVND (reference sequence). The CDR3 nucleotides read TGTGCCAGTAGTATGACAGGGGGCACTGAAGCTTTCTTT. Translation gives CASSMTGGTEAFF.

The chain carries TRBV5-6 and TRBJ2-7; possible D gene TRBD2, 6 bases. Deletions cut 5 bases from V and 0 bases from J, with 9 bases between. Germline-derived CDR1 and CDR2 are SGHDT and YYEEEE. The CDR3 contains 13 residues. Here the CDR3 DNA reads TGTGCCAGCAGAGACGGGAGCTCCTACGAGCAGTACTTC. It is translated as CASRDGSSYEQYF.

The genes are TRBV7-9 and TRBJ2-3, with unresolved D. Trimming left V 3 bases short and J 10 bases short, with 11 bases between. There are 12 residues in the CDR3. Germline V gives CDR1 SEHNR, CDR2 FQNEAQ (reference sequence). For the CDR3, the DNA is TGTGCCAGCAGCTTCTCTGCGGTGTCGCAGTATTTT. It specifies CASSFSAVSQYF.

This rearrangement joins TRBV20-1 to TRBJ2-1, with TRBD2 matching over 9 bases. V dropped 3 bases and J dropped 4; count of bases not matched to a gene: 13. Germline assignment: CDR1 DFQATT and CDR2 SNEGSKA (reference sequence). This CDR3 comprises 17 residues. The CDR3 DNA reads as TGCAGTGCTAGTCGGCCCCGACTAGCGGAGCCGTACAATGAGCAGTTCTTC. Translation gives CSASRPRLAEPYNEQFF.

This chain links TRBV6-2 or TRBV6-3 with TRBJ2-7; 10 bases are a match to TRBD2. Germline V lookup: CDR1 MNHEY, CDR2 SVGEGT. This CDR3 contains 14 residues. The V gene end was trimmed by 6 bases and the J gene end by 1 base; junction bases not matched to a gene: 3. This CDR3 reads CASSGLAASYEQYF. The CDR3 DNA sequence: TGTGCCAGCAGCGGACTAGCGGCTTCCTACGAGCAGTACTTC.

The chain uses TRBV12-5 and TRBJ2-1, with 9 bases fitting TRBD1. The CDR3 covers 14 residues. Germline trimming cut 6 bases from V and 10 bases from J; bases unmatched to any gene: 10. Germline V gene lookup returns CDR1 LGHNT and CDR2 FRNRAP. Here the CDR3 DNA reads TGTGCTAGTGGGCCCGGGACAGGGATAGGAGAGCAGTTCTTC. It specifies CASGPGTGIGEQFF.

This CDR3 is CASSPGISEAFF. DNA for the CDR3: TGTGCCAGCAGCCCGGGGATCTCTGAAGCTTTCTTT. The V and J genes are TRBV5-6 and TRBJ1-1; the D is unclear. This CDR3 is built from 12 residues. Germline CDR1 and CDR2: SGHDT and YYEEEE. Trimming pared 4 bases from V and 6 bases from J, leaving 10 bases between.

The rearrangement joins TRBV5-6 to TRBJ1-1; 8 bases line up with TRBD1. Germline V gene sequence: CDR1 SGHDT, CDR2 YYEEEE. The CDR3 contains 14 residues. With V trimmed by 6 bases and J by 6 bases, 10 bases remained unmatched. CDR3 sequence (DNA): TGTGCCAGCACCGGACACCACAGGGGGGCTGAAGCTTTCTTT. It yields the protein CASTGHHRGAEAFF.

The V and J genes are TRBV7-9 and TRBJ1-1; tentatively, D is TRBD1 (6 bases). V lost 3 bases and J lost 1, with 9 bases in between. This CDR3 contains 14 residues. CDR1 is SEHNR and CDR2 is FQNEAQ in the germline V gene (reference sequence). In DNA form, the CDR3 reads TGTGCCAGCAGCTTCGGGACAAAGAACACTGAAGCTTTCTTT. Its protein is CASSFGTKNTEAFF.

The chain has TRBV28 and TRBJ1-5, with 8 bases that match TRBD1. V was pared by 0 bases and J by 7 bases, with 2 bases of the junction left unmatched. Looked up from germline, CDR1 is MDHEN and CDR2 is SYDVKM. The CDR3 spans 14 residues. Written as DNA, the CDR3 is TGTGCCAGCAGTTTATGGAACAGGGGGCAGCCCCAGCATTTT. Encoded protein: CASSLWNRGQPQHF.

This chain connects TRBV10-3 to TRBJ1-2; D might be TRBD1 (6 bases). The germline CDR1 and CDR2 sequences are ENHRY and SYGVKD. The CDR3 runs to 13 residues. V gave up 6 bases and J gave up 4 bases, with 12 bases separating them. CDR3 sequence: CAISTTGLYGYTF. DNA of the CDR3: TGTGCCATCAGCACGACAGGCCTCTATGGCTACACCTTC.

V is TRBV5-1 and J is TRBJ2-7; no clear D gene. The germline V gene has CDR1 SGHRS and CDR2 YFSETQ. The CDR3 contains 12 residues. V dropped 4 bases and J dropped 4 bases, with 9 bases sitting between them. As DNA, the CDR3 is TGCGCCAGCAGCCCCAACAAGTACGAGCAGTACTTC. This sequence encodes CASSPNKYEQYF.

V gene TRBV9 combines with J gene TRBJ2-1, with 11 bases lining up with TRBD2. The CDR3 length is 15 residues. The V gene end was trimmed by 2 bases and the J gene end by 8 bases; junction bases not matched to a gene: 6. From germline, CDR1 is SGDLS and CDR2 YYNGEE. CDR3: CASSVGTSGFDEQFF. The DNA for the CDR3 is TGTGCCAGCAGCGTCGGGACTAGCGGCTTCGATGAGCAGTTCTTC.